This T cell receptor beta chain was obtained from a study of cytomegalovirus exposure and HLA in healthy donors. Healthy bone marrow donors made up the donors. Germline CDR1 SGHRS, CDR2 YFSETQ. This CDR3 contains 13 residues. The V end was cut by 1 base, the J end by 5 bases, with 7 bases between. Amplification used 60 Vbeta primers and 13 Jbeta primers. Here immunoSEQ multiplex PCR was the method, and the copy in TCRdb shows in-frame clones only, minus some. The sample carries 150,000 to 200,000 clones, about four fifths recorded once. On this clone itself: What it recognizes is unknown.

The study's findings and limits: Altogether, 150 to 200 TCR beta chains were recorded as cytomegalovirus-associated. Sequencing likely produced, as an artifact, a cluster of highly shared sequence variants.

V usage is TRBV5-1 and J usage is TRBJ2-1; D remains ambiguous. The sequenced sample consisted of PBMCs. This TCR was recovered from a woman aged 45-65 years in good health and CMV-seronegative. The CDR3 coding sequence is TGCGCCAGCAGCTTGAGAGAACACAATGAGCAGTTCTTC. Translation: CASSLREHNEQFF.